This entry lists 23 T cell receptor beta chains sequenced from one sample in a study of OX40 agonist ivuxolimab in advanced cancers. The data were produced by immunoSEQ multiplex PCR, yet TCRdb's version contains in-frame clones alone and is incomplete. The data hold some 140,000 clones, with approximately 94% observed a single time. The specimen comprised CD4+ or CD8+ T cells sorted from blood, sampled in a trial of the OX40 agonist ivuxolimab. All receptors derive from an adult with an advanced solid tumor such as melanoma, head and neck, liver or kidney cancer.

This clone was observed a single time. The chain uses TRBV28 and TRBJ2-5; 7 bases line up with TRBD2. Germline-derived CDR1 and CDR2 are MDHEN and SYDVKM. The V segment lost 5 bases and the J segment 4 bases; nucleotides outside the gene matches: 7. The length of the CDR3 is 14 residues. This CDR3 is CASSPWTRGETQYF. The CDR3 DNA is TGTGCCAGCAGTCCCTGGACTAGAGGAGAGACCCAGTACTTC.

The rearrangement links TRBV5-1 to TRBJ1-1; D possibly corresponds to TRBD1 (5 bases). Germline V gene lookup returns CDR1 SGHRS and CDR2 YFSETQ. The V end lost 4 bases, the J end lost 7 bases, and 11 bases lay between the germline ends. The CDR3 spans 12 residues. The CDR3 region has the DNA TGCGCCAGCAGCCCCGGGACGGTTGAAGCTTTCTTT. It is translated as CASSPGTVEAFF.

The chain links TRBV19 to TRBJ2-2, with no clear D. The V gene's germline CDR1 is LNHDA and CDR2 SQIVND (reference sequence). This CDR3 comprises 16 residues. V dropped 4 bases and J dropped 0 bases, with 12 bases sitting between them. CDR3 DNA sequence: TGTGCCAGTAGTAGGGTCGCGGTCGCGAACACCGGGGAGCTGTTTTTT. The encoded protein is CASSRVAVANTGELFF.

The chain uses TRBV7-9 and TRBJ2-3; 11 nucleotides align to TRBD2. The V and J ends lost 4 bases and 1 base, in that order; junction bases with no gene match: 4. The germline V gene encodes CDR1 SEHNR and CDR2 FQNEAQ (reference sequence). The CDR3 sequence is 16 residues long. The CDR3 loop reads CASSSGGLAGTDTQYF. Here the CDR3 DNA reads TGTGCCAGCAGCTCCGGGGGACTAGCGGGCACAGATACGCAGTATTTT.

V gene TRBV4-1 combines with J gene TRBJ2-1, with 8 bases matching TRBD1. V shed 0 bases and J 5 bases; nucleotides not matched to a gene: 3. The CDR3 has 15 amino acids. Germline values: CDR1 MGHRA, CDR2 YSYEKL. In DNA form, the CDR3 reads TGCGCCAGCAGCCAAGAGGACAGGGCGGACAATGAGCAGTTCTTC. The encoded protein is CASSQEDRADNEQFF.

The J gene is TRBJ2-1, the V gene TRBV7-2; tentatively, D is TRBD1 (5 bases). The V and J ends lost 3 bases and 8 bases respectively, with 11 bases between them. Germline CDR1 reads SGHTA; CDR2 reads FQGNSA. CDR3 size: 13 residues. The CDR3 region is CASSFNRNHEQFF. The CDR3 DNA reads TGTGCCAGCAGCTTCAACAGGAACCATGAGCAGTTCTTC.

The chain couples TRBV27 to TRBJ1-5; no clear D. CDR3 length equals 18 residues. Germline V gene data show CDR1 as MNHEY and CDR2 as SMNVEV (reference sequence). The germline V and J ends were trimmed by 5 bases and 0 bases, with 20 bases remaining between them. The CDR3 sequence is CASSPLVSGQRSNQPQHF. CDR3 DNA: TGTGCCAGCAGTCCCCTGGTCTCGGGCCAACGTAGCAATCAGCCCCAGCATTTT.

This rearrangement joins TRBV7-6 to TRBJ2-5; D not resolved. Germline-derived CDR1 and CDR2 are SGHVS and FNYEAQ. This CDR3 has 15 amino acids. Trimming pared 0 bases from V and 7 bases from J, leaving 15 bases between. As DNA, the CDR3 is TGTGCCAGCAGCTTAGCGGCGGCAGGCCCCCGGACCCAGTACTTC. Protein sequence: CASSLAAAGPRTQYF.

This clone appeared once. CDR3 sequence: CSDRQGTDTQYF. CDR3 nucleotide sequence: TGCAGCGACCGACAGGGTACGGATACGCAGTATTTT. The rearrangement joins TRBV29-1 to TRBJ2-3; the match to TRBD1 covers 7 bases. Germline loops: CDR1 SQVTM, CDR2 ANQGSEA. The CDR3 consists of 12 residues. The trim removed 7 bases at V and 6 bases at J, leaving 7 bases unmatched.

This clone was observed once. This chain connects TRBV19 to TRBJ2-7, with 7 bases aligning to TRBD1. The length of the CDR3 is 14 residues. V trimming: 10 bases; J trimming: 2 bases; junction bases outside the gene matches: 11. In germline, CDR1 is LNHDA, CDR2 SQIVND (reference sequence). The CDR3 region is CATLDRGGTYEQYF. The CDR3, as DNA: TGTGCCACCCTAGACAGAGGGGGCACCTACGAGCAGTACTTC.

This CDR3 reads CASSLDSSNYGYTF. The CDR3 DNA sequence: TGTGCCAGCAGCTTAGACAGCTCAAACTATGGCTACACCTTC. The chain links TRBV7-2 to TRBJ1-2, with D unclear. Deletions cut 1 base from V and 2 bases from J, with 8 bases between. The CDR3 spans 14 residues. Germline V gives CDR1 SGHTA, CDR2 FQGNSA.

The chain joins TRBV9 to TRBJ1-3; D may be TRBD1 (5 bases). Trimming took off 1 base at V and 0 bases at J, with 8 bases between the two ends. Germline V gives CDR1 SGDLS, CDR2 YYNGEE. This CDR3 has 15 amino acids. CDR3 sequence: CASSVRGSSGNTIYF. The CDR3, as DNA: TGTGCCAGCAGCGTAAGGGGATCCTCTGGAAACACCATATATTTT.

This chain connects TRBV25-1 to TRBJ2-3; D is perhaps TRBD1 (6 bases). Germline V lookup: CDR1 MGHDK, CDR2 SYGVNS. Trimming left V 6 bases short and J 2 bases short, with 9 bases between. This CDR3 is 13 amino acids long. The CDR3 nucleotides read TGTGCCAGCAGGGGACAATTCACAGATACGCAGTATTTT. It specifies CASRGQFTDTQYF.

The chain has TRBV2 and TRBJ2-7, with D unclear. There are 12 residues in the CDR3. Looked up from germline, CDR1 is SNHLY and CDR2 is FYNNEI. V lost 6 bases and J 9 bases, leaving 15 bases between the germline ends. The DNA for the CDR3 is TGTGCCAGCAGCCTACTCTACGATTCGCAGTACTTC. Amino acid sequence: CASSLLYDSQYF.

This rearrangement joins TRBV7-3 to TRBJ1-3; D not certain. Trimming left V 5 bases short and J 4 bases short, with 15 bases between. Germline V CDR1 and CDR2: SGHTA, FQGTGA. CDR3 length: 15 residues. In nucleotides, the CDR3 is TGTGCCAGCAGCCTGCCCATAAATCTCGGAAACACCATATATTTT. Protein product: CASSLPINLGNTIYF.

This clone appeared a single time. The V call is TRBV6-5, the J call TRBJ2-5, with D perhaps being TRBD1 or TRBD2 (5 bases each). V dropped 0 bases and J dropped 7 bases, with 12 bases sitting between them. CDR3 size: 14 residues. The germline CDR1 and CDR2 sequences are MNHEY and SVGAGI. The CDR3 loop reads CASSYSRGVWTQYF. CDR3 sequence (DNA): TGTGCCAGCAGTTACTCCAGAGGGGTTTGGACCCAGTACTTC.

This chain uses TRBV6-5 with TRBJ1-4, with a possible D match to TRBD1 (6 bases). The germline CDR1 and CDR2 sequences are MNHEY and SVGAGI. Deletions cut 10 bases from V and 6 bases from J, with 12 bases between. The length of the CDR3 is 12 residues. CDR3 nucleotides: TGTGCCACTTCGACAGGCTATGAAAAACTGTTTTTT. As protein: CATSTGYEKLFF.

This chain joins TRBV7-2 and TRBJ1-3, with unresolved D. The CDR3 runs to 15 residues. Germline CDR1 and CDR2: SGHTA and FQGNSA. Trimming took off 5 bases at V and 2 bases at J, with 13 bases between the two ends. The CDR3 bases are TGTGCCAGCAGCACCAGGAGTCCCCCTGGAAACACCATATATTTT. Translation gives CASSTRSPPGNTIYF.

CDR3 residues: CASSLRGYKHQPQHF. The CDR3 coding sequence is TGTGCCAGCAGTTTAAGGGGGTATAAACATCAGCCCCAGCATTTT. This rearrangement joins TRBV28 to TRBJ1-5; D perhaps matches TRBD1 (6 bases). Germline loops: CDR1 MDHEN, CDR2 SYDVKM. This CDR3 spans 15 amino acids. Between the trimmed V and J ends, which lost 2 bases and 5 bases, there was a span of 13 bases.

This clone has only one observation. The rearrangement links TRBV16 to TRBJ2-7; D may be TRBD2 (5 bases). The CDR3 length is 12 residues. The germline CDR1 and CDR2 sequences are KGHSY and FQNENV. Trimming shortened V by 4 bases and J by 3 bases, and 7 bases separated the two germline ends. The DNA for the CDR3 is TGTGCCAGCAGCCGCGACTACTACGAGCAGTACTTC. The encoded protein is CASSRDYYEQYF.

This clone was recorded only once. V is TRBV6-1 and J is TRBJ2-5, with 12 positions matching TRBD1. From germline, CDR1 is MNHNS and CDR2 SASEGT. V lost 0 bases, J lost 3 bases, and 2 bases stayed unmatched. The CDR3 length is 16 residues. Written as DNA, the CDR3 is TGTGCCAGCAGTGAAGCCGGGACAGGGGGCAAAGAGACCCAGTACTTC. It translates to CASSEAGTGGKETQYF.

The V gene is TRBV6-5, the J gene TRBJ1-2; D gene ambiguous. The CDR3 loop spans 14 amino acids. Germline CDR1 and CDR2: MNHEY and SVGAGI. V dropped 6 bases and J dropped 4 bases, with 15 bases sitting between them. CDR3 DNA: TGTGCCAGCAGCCTTCCCCCCTTGAGCTATGGCTACACCTTC. Encoded protein: CASSLPPLSYGYTF.

The rearrangement links TRBV16 to TRBJ1-5; tentative D call: TRBD1 (6 bases). From germline, CDR1 is KGHSY and CDR2 FQNENV. V was trimmed by 2 bases and J by 3 bases, leaving 11 bases between them. This CDR3 region has 15 residues. This chain's CDR3 is CASSQTGQFNQPQHF. The CDR3 nucleotides are TGTGCCAGCAGCCAAACAGGACAGTTCAATCAGCCCCAGCATTTT.